This TCR beta chain originates from a study of siplizumab effects on memory and regulatory T cells. Study-level results: With siplizumab, Treg-derived clones averaged around 69% of mappable alloreactive CD4+ clones, versus 26.9% in controls. The study did not confirm that proliferating Tregs from siplizumab cultures were suppressive. Naive T cells apparently outstripped memory cells in diversity and seemed major alloresponse contributors. The mapping of alloreactive clones to unstimulated subsets covered only a minor fraction of them.

This CDR3 contains 19 residues. J was trimmed by 2 bases and V by 0 bases; bases with no gene match: 8. Germline V CDR1 and CDR2: SGDLS, YYNGEE. To note about this clone: Its antigen is still unknown.

Assay: immunoSEQ multiplex PCR; the TCRdb copy retains only in-frame clones and omits some. The sample gives roughly 92,000 clones, roughly 94% of which show up once; approximately 1.4% is in the top ten. The chain combines TRBV9 with TRBJ2-2; 12 bases fit TRBD2. This sequence was found in a human donor in good health. The sequencing input was non-Treg CD4+ T cells sorted from blood. CDR3 nucleotides: TGTGCCAGCAGCGTAGGTCCTAGCGGGAGGGCCCTCAACACCGGGGAGCTGTTTTTT. Protein product: CASSVGPSGRALNTGELFF. Supplemented by reference TRBV9 and TRBJ2-2, the full variable domain reads DSGVTQTPKHLITATGQRVTLRCSPRSGDLSVYWYQQSLDQGLQFLIQYYNGEERAKGNILERFSAQQFPDLHSELNLSSLELGDSALYFCASSVGPSGRALNTGELFFGEGSRLTVL.